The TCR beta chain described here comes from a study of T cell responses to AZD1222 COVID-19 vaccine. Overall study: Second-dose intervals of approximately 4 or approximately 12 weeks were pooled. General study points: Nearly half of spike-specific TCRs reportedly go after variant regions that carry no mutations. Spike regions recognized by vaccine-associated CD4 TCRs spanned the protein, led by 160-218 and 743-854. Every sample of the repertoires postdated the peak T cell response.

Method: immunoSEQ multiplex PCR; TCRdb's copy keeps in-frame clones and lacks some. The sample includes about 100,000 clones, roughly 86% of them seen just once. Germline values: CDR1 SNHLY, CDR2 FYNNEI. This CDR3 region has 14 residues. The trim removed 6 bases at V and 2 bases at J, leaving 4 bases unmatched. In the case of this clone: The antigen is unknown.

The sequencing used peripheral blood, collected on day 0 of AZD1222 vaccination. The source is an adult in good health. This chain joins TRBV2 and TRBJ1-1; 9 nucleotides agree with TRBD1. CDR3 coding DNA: TGTGCCAGCAGGGACAGGGGAAGAAACACTGAAGCTTTCTTT. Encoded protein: CASRDRGRNTEAFF.